This TCR beta chain was captured in a study of post-analysis software for immune sequencing data. About the study: There were relapsing-remitting, secondary progressive and progressive-relapsing multiple sclerosis among the disease courses included.

Broader study findings: TRBV5-6, TRBV5-1 and TRBV20-1 belonged to a set of roughly 5 TRBV segments that were more frequent in patients than controls. Strong same-batch co-clustering of samples appeared with F measure clustering. Controls had significantly higher normalized Chao1 diversity than multiple sclerosis patients.

This clonotype showed up just once. Its antigen is not identified. Unique molecular identifiers featured in each of the TCR beta cDNA libraries. cDNA molecules numbering roughly 0.5 million came from roughly 1 to 10 million T cells. TCRdb passed the PCR reads through MiXCR, listing each CDR3 protein once. The data show 820,000 or so distinct CDR3 sequences, roughly 50% seen once. Germline loops: CDR1 SQVTM, CDR2 ANQGSEA. The CDR3 runs to 14 residues. J gave up 3 bases and V 5 bases, and 7 bases lay outside the gene matches. Input material: blood. The sequence came from a girl aged 10 to 17 with multiple sclerosis. V is TRBV29-1 and J is TRBJ2-1, with TRBD2 identical over 7 bases. CDR3 sequence reads: CSVNPGGGYNEQFF. The CDR3 DNA is TGCAGCGTTAACCCGGGCGGGGGCTACAATGAGCAGTTCTTC.